This section outlines one T cell receptor beta chain sequence together with its context. The germline V gene has CDR1 GTSNPN and CDR2 SVGIG (reference sequence). The ends lost 4 bases at V and 8 bases at J; junction bases unmatched: 3. This CDR3 is built from 11 residues. This sample was included in a study of shared T cell receptors in the human thymus. Assay used: immunoSEQ multiplex PCR; TCRdb lists only in-frame clones, some missing. Counted here are 720,000 or so clones, 75% to 90% occurring once; the ten biggest clones make up about 0.011%. This sample also belongs to another study, concerning human thymus T cells. That paper notes: Healthy Finnish infants undergoing corrective surgery for congenital heart defects provided the donor material.

V usage is TRBV30 and J usage is TRBJ1-1, with 8 nucleotides matching TRBD1. The receptor was derived from a girl under three years old with a congenital heart defect. Source material: thymocytes. CDR3: CAWKWDREAFF. The CDR3 DNA sequence: TGTGCCTGGAAGTGGGACAGGGAAGCTTTCTTT.